This TCR beta chain originates from a study of blood T cell repertoires in COVID-19. CDR1 is MDHEN, CDR2 SYDVKM, per germline. The length of the CDR3 is 23 residues. Deletions cut 5 bases from V and 2 bases from J, with 39 bases between. As concerns this clone: In the same sample, other DNA sequences code for this CDR3.

Repertoires were generated with immunoSEQ multiplex PCR, while TCRdb's copy carries only in-frame clones and drops some. The table has 150,000 or so clones, more than 70% seen once. Sequencing was performed on peripheral blood. The sequence came from a woman aged 55-69 years with acute or convalescent COVID-19. The chain employs TRBV28 and TRBJ1-2; D perhaps matches TRBD1 (5 bases). The CDR3 DNA is TGTGCCAGCAGTGCGGCCGCCCGGGACTGGGAGTGGCTAGAGAGAGGATACAACTATGGCTACACCTTC. Translating gives CASSAAARDWEWLERGYNYGYTF.